These 28 T cell receptor beta chains came from one sample sequenced in a study of blood T cell repertoires in COVID-19. Sequencing was performed with immunoSEQ multiplex PCR; in TCRdb, only in-frame clones are kept and a portion is missing. The sample has 100,000 to 150,000 clones; approximately 84% are singletons. The material sequenced was peripheral blood. These receptors came from a woman aged 25 to 45 who had recovered from COVID-19.

V is TRBV18 and J is TRBJ1-1; 8 bases match TRBD1. This CDR3 comprises 16 residues. The trim removed 2 bases at V and 5 bases at J, leaving 10 bases unmatched. CDR1 and CDR2 from the germline V gene are KGHSH and LQKENI. The CDR3 reads CASSPGGTGGRTEAFF. As DNA, the CDR3 is TGTGCCAGCTCACCAGGGGGCACAGGGGGTCGGACTGAAGCTTTCTTT.

The chain combines TRBV5-1 with TRBJ2-3; TRBD2 matches at 13 bases. CDR3 length: 18 residues. Germline V gene lookup returns CDR1 SGHRS and CDR2 YFSETQ. After removal of 2 bases from V and 0 bases from J, the junction contained 6 bases not matched to a gene. CDR3 DNA sequence: TGCGCCAGCAGCTTTTATAAGACTAGCGGGAGGAGCACAGATACGCAGTATTTT. Its protein product is CASSFYKTSGRSTDTQYF.

The CDR3 DNA follows: TGTGCCAGCAGTCAATTCACAGATACGCAGTATTTT. Translating it yields CASSQFTDTQYF. This chain uses TRBV12-3 or TRBV12-4 with TRBJ2-3; no clear D. The ends were cut back, 5 bases at V and 2 bases at J, with 5 bases in the middle. CDR3 size: 12 residues.

This clone was detected only a few times. The genes are TRBV7-9 and TRBJ1-1, with 7 nucleotides matching TRBD1. The CDR3 is 16 amino acids. V lost 5 bases and J lost 0; bases outside the gene matches: 9. Per germline, CDR1 SEHNR and CDR2 FQNEAQ (reference sequence). CDR3 in amino acids: CASSQVTGIMNTEAFF. CDR3 nucleotides: TGTGCCAGCAGCCAAGTGACAGGGATCATGAACACTGAAGCTTTCTTT.

The J gene is TRBJ1-1, the V gene TRBV5-1; 7 nucleotides align to TRBD1. This CDR3 is 15 amino acids long. V was pared by 4 bases and J by 1 base, with 7 bases of the junction left unmatched. Germline lookup yields CDR1 SGHRS and CDR2 YFSETQ. CDR3 in amino acids: CASSLPGTANTEAFF. The CDR3 nucleotides are TGCGCCAGCAGCCTCCCTGGGACAGCGAACACTGAAGCTTTCTTT. Full variable domain (rest looked up from reference TRBV5-1 and TRBJ1-1): KAGVTQTPRYLIKTRGQQVTLSCSPISGHRSVSWYQQTPGQGLQFLFEYFSETQRNKGNFPGRFSGRQFSNSRSEMNVSTLELGDSALYLCASSLPGTANTEAFFGQGTRLTVV.

CDR3 in amino acids: CASSQEPSGGRGETQYF. The CDR3 coding sequence is TGTGCCAGCAGCCAAGAGCCTAGCGGGGGGCGAGGGGAGACCCAGTACTTC. V and J are TRBV3-1 (or the pseudogene TRBV3-2) and TRBJ2-5; 11 bases fit TRBD2. Germline V CDR1 and CDR2: LGHDT, YNNKEL (reference sequence). The length of the CDR3 is 17 residues. With V trimmed by 0 bases and J by 5 bases, 8 bases remained unmatched.

This chain links TRBV7-9 with TRBJ2-1, with 11 bases identical to TRBD2. V lost 4 bases to trimming and J lost 9 bases; unmatched junction nucleotides: 8. CDR3 length: 15 residues. Germline loops: CDR1 SEHNR, CDR2 FQNEAQ (reference sequence). CDR3 coding DNA: TGTGCCAGCAGCTCCTTTAGCGGGGGGGCAGGTGAGCAGTTCTTC. It is translated as CASSSFSGGAGEQFF.

V and J are TRBV9 and TRBJ1-2; D is uncertain. The CDR3 runs 11 residues. Germline CDR1 reads SGDLS; CDR2 reads YYNGEE. The V end lost 2 bases, the J end lost 9 bases, and 8 bases lay between the germline ends. The CDR3 nucleotides read TGTGCCAGCAGCGTGGGCATCCGCTACACCTTC. Translation gives CASSVGIRYTF.

The rearrangement links TRBV18 to TRBJ2-1; TRBD1 aligns across 8 bases. The CDR3 has 14 residues. CDR1 and CDR2 from the germline V gene are KGHSH and LQKENI. V lost 4 bases, J lost 7 bases, and 6 bases stayed unmatched. CDR3 DNA sequence: TGTGCCAGCTCACAATCGGACAGGGTAAATGAGCAGTTCTTC. This codes for CASSQSDRVNEQFF.

The chain links TRBV4-1 to TRBJ1-3; D not certain. The CDR3 consists of 16 residues. Trimming shortened V by 0 bases and J by 0 bases, and 9 bases separated the two germline ends. Germline V gene lookup returns CDR1 MGHRA and CDR2 YSYEKL. CDR3 DNA: TGCGCCAGCAGCCAAGATTGGAGGGACTCTGGAAACACCATATATTTT. This translates into CASSQDWRDSGNTIYF.

The rearrangement links TRBV19 to TRBJ2-1; 7 nucleotides line up with TRBD2. With V trimmed by 3 bases and J by 2 bases, 4 bases remained unmatched. The germline gives CDR1 LNHDA, CDR2 SQIVND (reference sequence). This CDR3 region has 15 residues. CDR3 DNA sequence: TGTGCCAGTAGTATGGCGCGGGGGACCTACAATGAGCAGTTCTTC. Protein: CASSMARGTYNEQFF.

The chain is built from TRBV27 and TRBJ2-7, with TRBD2 matching over 8 bases. The V segment lost 7 bases and the J segment 2 bases; nucleotides outside the gene matches: 7. The CDR3 runs 14 residues. Germline assignment: CDR1 MNHEY and CDR2 SMNVEV (reference sequence). This CDR3 is CASTPTSGTYEQYF. The CDR3, as DNA: TGTGCCAGCACACCAACTAGCGGTACCTACGAGCAGTACTTC.

V is TRBV5-4 and J is TRBJ2-7, with D perhaps TRBD2 (5 bases). Germline assignment: CDR1 SGHNT and CDR2 YYREEE (reference sequence). This CDR3 has 14 residues. V shed 1 base and J shed 1 base, with 9 bases lying between them. CDR3 DNA: TGTGCCAGCAGCTTGAGCTGGACTTCCTACGAGCAGTACTTC. Translating gives CASSLSWTSYEQYF.

Here the CDR3 reads CASSGQGAQPQHF. The CDR3 DNA follows: TGTGCCAGCAGTGGACAGGGGGCCCAGCCCCAGCATTTT. The chain joins TRBV2 to TRBJ1-5; 10 nucleotides line up with TRBD1. The germline CDR1 and CDR2 sequences are SNHLY and FYNNEI. This CDR3 contains 13 residues. The V gene end was trimmed by 4 bases and the J gene end by 7 bases; junction bases not matched to a gene: 1.

J is TRBJ2-7 and V is TRBV5-1, with 7 bases matching TRBD2. The CDR3 loop spans 16 amino acids. V trimming: 1 base; J trimming: 5 bases; junction bases outside the gene matches: 12. The germline V gene has CDR1 SGHRS and CDR2 YFSETQ. CDR3 coding DNA: TGCGCCAGCAGCTTGCCTCCTAGCGCGGGAGTCCACGAGCAGTACTTC. It encodes CASSLPPSAGVHEQYF.

V gene TRBV7-8 combines with J gene TRBJ1-5, with a weak D call TRBD1 (6 bases). Germline lookup yields CDR1 SGHVS and CDR2 FQNEAQ. The V end lost 5 bases, the J end lost 9 bases, and 20 bases lay between the germline ends. There are 15 residues in the CDR3. The CDR3 spells CASSPLQGPSWPQHF. Here the CDR3 DNA reads TGTGCCAGCAGCCCGTTACAGGGCCCATCATGGCCCCAGCATTTT.

The chain has TRBV7-9 and TRBJ1-1; the match to TRBD1 covers 9 bases. CDR1 is SEHNR, CDR2 FQNEAQ, per germline (reference sequence). The CDR3 loop spans 15 amino acids. With V trimmed by 5 bases and J by 7 bases, 11 bases remained unmatched. In nucleotides, the CDR3 is TGTGCCAGCAGCCCCCCGGACAGGGGTTCCTATGAAGCTTTCTTT. Protein sequence: CASSPPDRGSYEAFF.

The genes are TRBV30 and TRBJ2-3; 10 bases map to TRBD1. V was pared by 5 bases and J by 1 base, with 0 bases of the junction left unmatched. This CDR3 spans 13 amino acids. Per the germline V gene, CDR1 is GTSNPN and CDR2 is SVGIG (reference sequence). CDR3 protein: CAWGTGGTDTQYF. The CDR3 nucleotides are TGTGCCTGGGGGACAGGGGGCACAGATACGCAGTATTTT.

The V gene is TRBV7-9, the J gene TRBJ1-1; weak D call: TRBD1 (6 bases). Germline assignment: CDR1 SEHNR and CDR2 FQNEAQ (reference sequence). The V and J ends lost 2 bases and 6 bases respectively, with 16 bases between them. The CDR3 extends over 15 amino acids. The chain's CDR3 is CASSLWARGLAEAFF. In DNA, the CDR3 is TGTGCCAGCAGCTTATGGGCCAGGGGATTGGCTGAAGCTTTCTTT.

CDR3 in amino acids: CASAKGKSSYEQYF. CDR3 nucleotide sequence: TGTGCCAGCGCCAAGGGGAAGAGCTCCTACGAGCAGTACTTC. The rearrangement uses TRBV21-1 and TRBJ2-7; the DNA was not used to check the table's D call, TRBD1. TRBV21-1 counts as a pseudogene. This CDR3 is 14 amino acids long.

The genes are TRBV6-5 and TRBJ1-1; D not certain. V lost 5 bases to trimming and J lost 10 bases, with 14 bases between them. This CDR3 contains 12 residues. Germline-derived CDR1 and CDR2 are MNHEY and SVGAGI. The DNA of the CDR3 is TGTGCCAGCAGTCCCGGGGAGCCAGGAGCTTTCTTT. It yields the protein CASSPGEPGAFF.

The chain carries TRBV7-6 and TRBJ2-7, with D uncertain. CDR1 is SGHVS, CDR2 FNYEAQ, per germline. Trimming took off 1 base at V and 0 bases at J, with 10 bases between the two ends. The CDR3 runs to 15 residues. The CDR3 loop is CASSLGPVSSYEQYF. CDR3 nucleotide sequence: TGTGCCAGCAGCTTAGGTCCGGTGAGCTCCTACGAGCAGTACTTC.

The gene calls are TRBV3-1 (or the pseudogene TRBV3-2) and TRBJ2-5; 7 bases line up with TRBD2. Germline CDR1 is LGHDT and CDR2 is YNNKEL (reference sequence). V gave up 4 bases and J gave up 4 bases; unmatched junction bases: 6. CDR3 length: 14 residues. CDR3 bases: TGTGCCAGCAGCCCTCGGGGGAGGGTAGAGACCCAGTACTTC. Translating gives CASSPRGRVETQYF.

The chain carries TRBV5-1 and TRBJ2-3; TRBD2 matches at 7 bases. The V and J ends lost 1 base and 2 bases, in that order; junction bases with no gene match: 4. The V gene's germline CDR1 is SGHRS and CDR2 YFSETQ. The CDR3 loop spans 15 amino acids. CDR3 nucleotide sequence: TGCGCCAGCAGCTTGTCGGGGGGAGACACAGATACGCAGTATTTT. Protein: CASSLSGGDTDTQYF.

V is TRBV7-2 and J is TRBJ1-1; D unclear. The V gene lost 2 bases and the J gene lost 0 bases, with 10 bases spanning the gap. CDR1 SGHTA and CDR2 FQGNSA come from the germline V gene. The CDR3 runs to 15 residues. The CDR3 region is CASSLYGQMNTEAFF. CDR3 bases: TGTGCCAGCAGCTTATATGGTCAGATGAACACTGAAGCTTTCTTT. The full variable domain, completed using reference TRBV7-2 and TRBJ1-1, is GAGVSQSPSNKVTEKGKDVELRCDPISGHTALYWYRQSLGQGLEFLIYFQGNSAPDKSGLPSDRFSAERTGGSVSTLTIQRTQQEDSAVYLCASSLYGQMNTEAFFGQGTRLTVV.

This clone was observed many times. The chain combines TRBV2 with TRBJ1-4, with TRBD1 matching over 10 bases. This CDR3 comprises 15 residues. The germline V gene has CDR1 SNHLY and CDR2 FYNNEI. V dropped 8 bases and J dropped 2; count of bases not matched to a gene: 5. DNA for the CDR3: TGTGCCAGCGGGACAGGGGTTTCCACTAATGAAAAACTGTTTTTT. Translating gives CASGTGVSTNEKLFF.

The gene calls are TRBV10-3 and TRBJ1-2; the D is unclear. Germline V gene lookup returns CDR1 ENHRY and CDR2 SYGVKD. This CDR3 has 12 residues. V was pared by 3 bases and J by 8 bases, with 10 bases between. CDR3: CAISEDLGGYTF. CDR3 nucleotides: TGTGCCATCAGTGAAGATTTGGGCGGCTACACCTTC.

This clone was recorded a few times. Within the sample, other DNA sequences also encode this same CDR3. The chain links TRBV29-1 to TRBJ2-7, with 10 bases identical to TRBD2. The CDR3 runs 13 residues. Germline V gene lookup returns CDR1 SQVTM and CDR2 ANQGSEA. The trim removed 3 bases at V and 3 bases at J, leaving 2 bases unmatched. CDR3 nucleotide sequence: TGCAGCGTTGAGCTAGCGGGGGACTACGAGCAGTACTTC. The encoded protein is CSVELAGDYEQYF.